This TCR beta chain was sequenced for a study of blood T cells in healthy people across ages. Healthy Caucasian individuals from Russia aged about 6 to 90 were enrolled as donors. Peripheral blood from each donor was collected in a volume of approximately 10 milliliters. A sample-barcoded 5' primer and a J-beta primer mix were used in a second PCR of roughly 7 to 12 cycles. All samples yielded 3 million or more CDR3-containing paired-end reads. TCRdb recomputed calls from the 5' RACE reads with MiXCR, one row per CDR3 protein. The data hold about 1.8 million distinct CDR3 sequences, with just under 50% observed a single time. In the case of this clonotype: Its antigen is not known.

Whole-study findings and limits: Naive T cell percentage by flow cytometry tracked strongly with beta diversity.

This CDR3 has 17 amino acids. The V gene end was trimmed by 5 bases and the J gene end by 6 bases; junction bases not matched to a gene: 11. Germline V CDR1 and CDR2: MNHEY, SMNVEV (reference sequence). This receptor was taken from a woman in her forties in good health. This chain joins TRBV27 and TRBJ2-3; 13 nucleotides line up with TRBD2. Material for sequencing was blood. CDR3 protein: CASSTSGLAGARDTQYF. The CDR3 nucleotides read TGTGCCAGCAGTACCAGCGGACTAGCGGGGGCTCGCGATACGCAGTATTTT.